This T cell receptor beta chain comes out of a study of CD8 T cells in ankylosing spondylitis. Findings and limits, study-wide: As for the disease-linked clones, they showed a CD8+ phenotype and occurred at relatively low frequencies in peripheral blood.

This clonotype has just a few counts. The antigen is unknown. A single record per CDR3 protein comes from TCRdb applying MiXCR to the 5' RACE reads. The sample consists of some 200,000 distinct CDR3 sequences, around 13% of them appearing once. V shed 6 bases and J shed 8 bases, with 12 bases lying between them. The length of the CDR3 is 13 residues. Germline V CDR1 and CDR2: KGHDR, SFDVKD. This receptor was obtained from a male donor with ankylosing spondylitis or in good health (not recorded which). This rearrangement joins TRBV24-1 to TRBJ2-2; D uncertain. Sequenced sample: blood, either unsorted or a sorted T cell fraction (not recorded which). Here the CDR3 DNA reads TGTGCCACCAGTCCTGGACGGGTGGGGGAGCTGTTTTTT. Protein sequence: CATSPGRVGELFF.